These T cell receptor beta chains were read from a single sample in a study of CD8+ T cells in alopecia areata. TCRdb's copy holds only in-frame clones and misses some; the assay was immunoSEQ multiplex PCR. The sample includes 90,000 to 100,000 clones, less than 50% seen only once; the top ten take 0.6% to 0.85%. Sequencing input: CD4+ T cells sorted from blood. These receptor sequences come from a human donor with alopecia areata. Both conserved end residues are part of each CDR3. The D gene is left open where the match is weak. Only part of the rows carry a size: once, few, many, or a class if the clone is expanded.

CDR3aa	CDR3nt	abundance	v_gene	j_gene	d_gene
CASNNAGTFSGQQFF	TGCGCCAGCAACAACGCCGGGACCTTCAGTGGGCAGCAGTTCTTC	few	TRBV4-1	TRBJ2-1	NA
CSVIRGDGTDTQYF	TGCAGCGTTATCAGGGGGGATGGCACAGATACGCAGTATTTT	NA	TRBV29-1	TRBJ2-3	NA
CATSSRSTGELFF	TGTGCCACCTCCAGTAGGTCCACCGGGGAGCTGTTTTTT	NA	TRBV2	TRBJ2-2	NA
CASRTSGKYNEQFF	TGTGCCAGCAGGACTAGCGGGAAGTACAATGAGCAGTTCTTC	NA	TRBV6-5	TRBJ2-1	TRBD2
CAWSDPAGPNNEQFF	TGTGCCTGGAGTGATCCAGCGGGGCCTAACAATGAGCAGTTCTTC	few	TRBV30	TRBJ2-1	TRBD2
CASSFITFGTSRKDEQFF	TGTGCCAGCAGCTTTATCACATTCGGGACTAGTCGGAAAGATGAGCAGTTCTTC	NA	TRBV5-6	TRBJ2-1	TRBD2
CAWSSRTSNQFF	TGTGCCTGGAGTTCCCGGACTAGCAATCAGTTCTTC	NA	TRBV30	TRBJ2-1	TRBD2
CASSLVGEGETQYF	TGTGCCAGCAGTTTGGTCGGGGAGGGGGAGACCCAGTACTTC	NA	TRBV27	TRBJ2-5	TRBD2
CASQDRNHQPQHF	TGTGCCAGCCAGGACAGAAATCATCAGCCCCAGCATTTT	NA	TRBV28	TRBJ1-5	NA
CASSTYRDRGRQSNEQFF	TGTGCCAGCAGTACATACCGGGACAGGGGGCGGCAGTCCAATGAGCAGTTCTTC	NA	TRBV28	TRBJ2-1	TRBD1
CASSQAETAQYF	TGTGCCAGCAGCCAAGCAGAGACCGCACAGTACTTC	few	TRBV14	TRBJ2-5	NA
CASSPANPVTQYF	TGTGCCAGCAGCCCGGCTAATCCGGTGACCCAGTACTTC	NA	TRBV7-2	TRBJ2-5	NA
CSVESGEGYTF	TGCAGCGTTGAATCCGGGGAAGGCTACACCTTC	NA	TRBV29-1	TRBJ1-2	NA
CSAARGTGAGNTIYF	TGCAGCGCAGCACGAGGGACAGGGGCTGGAAACACCATATATTTT	NA	TRBV29-1	TRBJ1-3	TRBD1
CASSQSALYSYNEQFF	TGCGCCAGCAGTCAATCGGCTCTCTACTCCTACAATGAGCAGTTCTTC	NA	TRBV23-1	TRBJ2-1	NA
CASNPLSGTTYEQYF	TGTGCCAGCAACCCACTTAGCGGGACCACCTACGAGCAGTACTTC	few	TRBV7-8	TRBJ2-7	TRBD2
CAWSVTRESNEKLFF	TGTGCCTGGAGTGTAACCAGGGAGTCGAATGAAAAACTGTTTTTT	NA	TRBV30	TRBJ1-4	NA
CASSSPGDTQYF	TGTGCCAGCAGTTCCCCTGGAGATACGCAGTATTTT	few	TRBV28	TRBJ2-3	NA
CASSQRVGGGYTF	TGTGCCAGCAGCCAACGTGTTGGGGGCGGCTACACCTTC	NA	TRBV14	TRBJ1-2	NA
CSVEMDRAYEQYF	TGCAGCGTTGAAATGGACCGAGCCTACGAGCAGTACTTC	NA	TRBV29-1	TRBJ2-7	NA
CASSFKGPYEQYF	TGTGCCAGCAGTTTCAAAGGGCCCTACGAGCAGTACTTC	NA	TRBV27	TRBJ2-7	NA
CASSGNLAASYEQYF	TGTGCCAGCTCTGGTAATCTAGCGGCCTCCTACGAGCAGTACTTC	NA	TRBV2	TRBJ2-7	TRBD2
CSARTSPTTEQYF	TGCAGCGCCAGGACTAGCCCGACTACCGAGCAGTACTTC	NA	TRBV29-1	TRBJ2-7	TRBD2
CSVDDFGGGTDTQYF	TGCAGCGTCGACGACTTCGGGGGCGGCACAGATACGCAGTATTTT	NA	TRBV29-1	TRBJ2-3	NA
CASSQPASWGGETQYF	TGTGCCAGCAGCCAACCCGCGTCCTGGGGGGGAGAGACCCAGTACTTC	NA	TRBV5-6	TRBJ2-5	TRBD2
CAWSGGQINQPQHF	TGTGCCTGGAGTGGGGGGCAGATCAATCAGCCCCAGCATTTT	NA	TRBV30	TRBJ1-5	NA
CAWSVRSTDTQYF	TGTGCCTGGAGTGTACGAAGCACAGATACGCAGTATTTT	once	TRBV30	TRBJ2-3	NA
CASSRGLIRDTQYF	TGTGCCAGCAGCCGGGGACTTATCAGGGATACGCAGTATTTT	NA	TRBV14	TRBJ2-3	NA
CASSRARGIGETQYF	TGCGCCAGCAGCCGGGCTCGAGGGATTGGGGAGACCCAGTACTTC	few	TRBV4-3	TRBJ2-5	NA
CASSQSGGNQETQYF	TGCGCCAGCAGTCAATCGGGGGGGAACCAAGAGACCCAGTACTTC	NA	TRBV23-1	TRBJ2-5	TRBD2
CASSLGGVGDTQYF	TGTGCCAGCAGCTTGGGAGGGGTTGGAGATACGCAGTATTTT	NA	TRBV5-6	TRBJ2-3	NA
CSVDGLAGVSGELFF	TGCAGCGTGGACGGACTAGCGGGAGTTTCAGGGGAGCTGTTTTTT	NA	TRBV29-1	TRBJ2-2	TRBD2
CASSSRGGDHEKLFF	TGTGCCAGCAGCTCAAGGGGAGGGGATCATGAAAAACTGTTTTTT	NA	TRBV7-3	TRBJ1-4	NA
CSVALTRRNTEAFF	TGCAGCGTGGCTTTGACAAGGCGGAACACTGAAGCTTTCTTT	NA	TRBV29-1	TRBJ1-1	NA
CASHPGNTIYF	TGCGCCAGCCACCCTGGAAACACCATATATTTT	NA	TRBV23-1	TRBJ1-3	NA
CSVGAILAKNIQYF	TGCAGCGTGGGGGCTATCCTAGCCAAAAACATTCAGTACTTC	few	TRBV29-1	TRBJ2-4	NA